The present entry profiles one T cell receptor (beta chain) with its context. Just one base apart from a much larger clone, this may be a read error. Constant-region priming of around 530 ng total RNA yielded TCR beta cDNA. Library construction for TCR beta comprised three nested multiplex PCR rounds performed with slightly modified ARM-PCR. Researchers ran the first two PCR rounds for roughly 10 cycles each with TRBV1-TRBV30 forward primers and a C-beta reverse primer. MiXCR, applied by TCRdb to the multiplex PCR reads, yields one record per CDR3 protein. Among about 310,000 distinct CDR3 sequences, over 55% were seen once, and the ten largest hold 9% to 10%. This sample is part of a study of tumor-infiltrating lymphocytes in primary liver carcinoma. CDR3 size: 15 residues. Researchers drew blood RNA from unsorted whole blood and extracted germline DNA as well.

The source material was peripheral blood. The clonotype was recovered from a man aged 40-49 years with primary liver carcinoma and hepatitis B virus infection. This chain joins TRBV12-3 or TRBV12-4 and TRBJ2-4; the match to TRBD2 covers 9 bases. CDR3 region: CASSYSGTSSDIRYF. The CDR3 DNA follows: TGTGCCAGCAGTTACTCCGGGACTAGCTCCGACATTCGGTACTTC.